This T cell receptor beta chain was retrieved from a study of blood T cell repertoires in COVID-19. The CDR3 extends over 13 amino acids. Germline V gives CDR1 SEHNR, CDR2 FQNEAQ (reference sequence). Trimming shortened V by 3 bases and J by 3 bases, and 6 bases separated the two germline ends. This clone was recorded once. Some clones are missing from TCRdb's copy, which holds only in-frame ones; the method was immunoSEQ multiplex PCR. The sample has under 450,000 clones, approximately 90% seen once. Specimen: peripheral blood. V is TRBV7-9 and J is TRBJ2-1; D is ambiguous. The sequence came from a woman aged 35 to 49 with COVID-19, enrolled during active disease. CDR3 loop: CASSFGYYNEQFF. The DNA for the CDR3 is TGTGCCAGCAGCTTCGGGTACTACAATGAGCAGTTCTTC.